This T cell receptor (beta chain) is from a study of cytomegalovirus exposure and HLA in healthy donors. Whole-study findings and limits: Several of the most significant clusters appeared linked to common viral pathogens, based on a later analysis.

Note on this clone: The target antigen is unknown.

PCR used 60 Vbeta primers and 13 Jbeta primers. Only in-frame clones appear in the TCRdb table, and some are missing; sequencing was by immunoSEQ multiplex PCR. Recorded for this sample: 68,000 or so clones. The CDR3 length is 16 residues. The junction had 8 bases not matched to a gene; V was cut back by 5 bases and J by 2 bases. Per the germline V gene, CDR1 is SEHNR and CDR2 is FQNEAQ (reference sequence). The specimen was PBMCs. The sequence came from a female donor in good health and CMV-seropositive. This chain links TRBV7-9 with TRBJ2-3, with TRBD2 matching over 9 bases. The CDR3: CASSRRLAETTDTQYF. The DNA for the CDR3 is TGTGCCAGCAGCAGGCGACTAGCGGAGACCACAGATACGCAGTATTTT.